This T cell receptor beta chain was documented in a study of T-cell reconstitution after alpha-beta-depleted transplantation in children. Germline CDR1 is SGHTA and CDR2 is FQGTGA. V shed 1 base and J shed 5 bases, with 14 bases lying between them. The CDR3 totals 15 residues. Unique molecular identifiers were used in preparing the TCRbeta library. TCRdb re-derived calls from the PCR reads in MiXCR, one entry per CDR3 protein. Among almost 600,000 distinct CDR3 sequences listed, about a quarter were seen once. The clonotype was recovered from a boy in the first two years of life with Wiskott-Aldrich syndrome, due to receive a stem cell transplant. The sample in question was PBMCs, obtained before TCRalphabeta/CD19-depleted stem cell transplant. The J gene is TRBJ2-5, the V gene TRBV7-3; D remains ambiguous. CDR3 loop: CASSLSPASSETQYF. The DNA for the CDR3 is TGTGCCAGCAGCTTAAGCCCGGCTAGTTCTGAGACCCAGTACTTC.